The 18 T cell receptor beta chains reported below all come from one sample, sequenced in a study of PD-1 blockade in mismatch repair-deficient tumors. The method was immunoSEQ multiplex PCR; TCRdb's version includes in-frame clones alone and lacks a portion of them. The table shows some 120,000 clones, with over 60% occurring only once. This material consisted of peripheral blood, taken approximately 64 weeks after starting pembrolizumab. The receptor source for this set is an adult with mismatch repair-deficient cancer.

The rearrangement joins TRBV5-1 to TRBJ2-7; 9 nucleotides match TRBD2. CDR3 size: 15 residues. CDR1 SGHRS and CDR2 YFSETQ come from the germline V gene. V dropped 0 bases and J dropped 6; count of bases not matched to a gene: 7. The CDR3 nucleotides read TGCGCCAGCAGCTTGGAAGTAGCGGGAGCAGGCGAGCAGTACTTC. It specifies CASSLEVAGAGEQYF.

The gene calls are TRBV19 and TRBJ2-7, with 11 bases that match TRBD1. The germline V gene encodes CDR1 LNHDA and CDR2 SQIVND (reference sequence). J was trimmed by 4 bases and V by 5 bases; bases with no gene match: 10. The CDR3 spans 16 residues. This chain's CDR3 is CASSLTPGQGGYEQYF. Here the CDR3 DNA reads TGTGCCAGTAGTTTGACTCCGGGACAGGGGGGTTACGAGCAGTACTTC.

This sequence joins TRBV6-6 and TRBJ2-3; no firm D call. V lost 2 bases to trimming and J lost 1 base, with 10 bases between them. This CDR3 region has 15 residues. Per germline, CDR1 MNHNY and CDR2 SVGAGI (reference sequence). CDR3: CASSYAEWGTDTQYF. CDR3 DNA: TGTGCCAGCAGTTACGCGGAGTGGGGCACAGATACGCAGTATTTT.

The chain links TRBV27 to TRBJ1-5; D is possibly TRBD1 (6 bases). This CDR3 region has 15 residues. V was clipped by 2 bases and J by 4 bases, with 12 bases between them. CDR1 and CDR2 from the germline V gene are MNHEY and SMNVEV (reference sequence). CDR3 sequence reads: CASSLLGGDNQPQHF. DNA for the CDR3: TGTGCCAGCAGTTTACTAGGGGGTGATAATCAGCCCCAGCATTTT.

The J gene is TRBJ2-3, the V gene TRBV6-4, with D unresolved. Per germline, CDR1 MRHNA and CDR2 SNTAGT. This CDR3 spans 16 amino acids. V lost 4 bases, J lost 0 bases, and 14 bases lay in between. The DNA of the CDR3 is TGTGCCAGCAGTGTATTCGCAACTATAAGCACAGATACGCAGTATTTT. Encoded protein: CASSVFATISTDTQYF.

The V call is TRBV27, the J call TRBJ1-1; D perhaps matches TRBD1 (5 bases). This CDR3 region has 15 residues. V was trimmed by 6 bases and J by 1 base, leaving 15 bases between them. Per germline, CDR1 MNHEY and CDR2 SMNVEV (reference sequence). In DNA form, the CDR3 reads TGTGCCAGCAGGGTAGTAGGCGGGGCGAACACTGAAGCTTTCTTT. Translation gives CASRVVGGANTEAFF.

The chain recombines TRBV6-6 with TRBJ2-1, with D tentatively TRBD1 (5 bases). CDR3 length: 15 residues. CDR1 is MNHNY and CDR2 is SVGAGI in the germline V gene (reference sequence). V was trimmed by 7 bases and J by 1 base, leaving 14 bases between them. The CDR3 protein is CASTRGVLSYNEQFF. CDR3 coding DNA: TGTGCCAGCACAAGGGGTGTTCTGTCCTACAATGAGCAGTTCTTC.

This clone has just a few counts. V and J are TRBV6-5 and TRBJ1-2; D not certain. CDR1 is MNHEY, CDR2 SVGAGI, per germline. The CDR3 is made up of 12 amino acids. V was shortened by 4 bases and J by 8 bases, with 11 bases between the two germline ends. CDR3 loop: CASSSRMRGYTF. The CDR3 DNA reads as TGTGCCAGCAGTTCCCGCATGCGCGGCTACACCTTC.

The CDR3 reads CASRQGWTEAFF. CDR3 bases: TGTGCCAGCAGACAGGGTTGGACTGAAGCTTTCTTT. The chain links TRBV27 to TRBJ1-1; tentatively, D is TRBD1 (6 bases). Germline V gives CDR1 MNHEY, CDR2 SMNVEV (reference sequence). The germline V and J ends were trimmed by 6 bases and 5 bases, with 10 bases remaining between them. This CDR3 has 12 residues.

This chain links TRBV7-2 with TRBJ2-1, with D possibly TRBD2 on 5 matching bases. There are 13 residues in the CDR3. The germline V gene encodes CDR1 SGHTA and CDR2 FQGNSA. With 3 bases removed from V and 4 bases from J, the gap between germline ends came to 7 bases. CDR3 in amino acids: CASSLTNYNEQFF. Here the CDR3 DNA reads TGTGCCAGCAGCTTGACTAATTACAATGAGCAGTTCTTC.

The rearrangement joins TRBV5-6 to TRBJ2-1; 7 bases agree with TRBD2. The V gene's germline CDR1 is SGHDT and CDR2 YYEEEE. This CDR3 comprises 16 residues. V shed 4 bases and J 15 bases; nucleotides not matched to a gene: 22. In nucleotides, the CDR3 is TGTGCCAGCAGCCCTATGGCTAGCGGAATCCACGCGAAGGGGTTCTTC. Amino acids: CASSPMASGIHAKGFF.

This chain links TRBV5-4 with TRBJ2-1; no clear D. The germline V gene has CDR1 SGHNT and CDR2 YYREEE (reference sequence). This CDR3 has 12 residues. The ends were cut back, 0 bases at V and 10 bases at J, with 8 bases in the middle. The CDR3 nucleotides are TGTGCCAGCAGCTTGGTAGCTGGGGAGCAGTTCTTC. Encoded protein: CASSLVAGEQFF.

This clone has just a few counts. This chain links TRBV11-3 with TRBJ2-7; TRBD1 might be the D (5 bases). The ends were cut back, 2 bases at V and 0 bases at J, with 8 bases in the middle. Per the germline V gene, CDR1 is SGHNT and CDR2 is YENEEA. The CDR3 runs 14 residues. CDR3 bases: TGTGCCAGCAGCTTAAGGGGAAACTCCTACGAGCAGTACTTC. Translated, it gives CASSLRGNSYEQYF.

The chain couples TRBV27 to TRBJ2-3; the D is unclear. This CDR3 comprises 14 residues. Per germline, CDR1 MNHEY and CDR2 SMNVEV (reference sequence). V lost 3 bases to trimming and J lost 4 bases, with 11 bases between them. The CDR3 bases are TGTGCCAGCAGTTTTGGGTTTCTGGCAGATACGCAGTATTTT. It specifies CASSFGFLADTQYF.

The J gene is TRBJ2-7, the V gene TRBV19; TRBD2 agrees at 9 bases. V shed 5 bases and J 2 bases; nucleotides not matched to a gene: 7. This CDR3 is 15 amino acids long. The V gene's germline CDR1 is LNHDA and CDR2 SQIVND (reference sequence). This CDR3 is CASSHTAGGPYEQYF. DNA for the CDR3: TGTGCCAGTAGTCATACAGCGGGAGGCCCCTACGAGCAGTACTTC.

A note on this clone: A junction end diverges from the germline sequence, so it may reflect a read error. This rearrangement joins TRBV6-5 to TRBJ2-1; D is ambiguous. CDR1 and CDR2 from the germline V gene are MNHEY and SVGAGI. CDR3 length: 14 amino acids. CDR3 DNA sequence: TGTGCCAGCAGTTTAGCTTTCTCCTCCAATGAGCAGTTCTTC. This encodes CASSLAFSSNEQFF.

This clone was seen once. V gene TRBV30 combines with J gene TRBJ1-2; D is uncertain. CDR1 and CDR2 from the germline V gene are GTSNPN and SVGIG (reference sequence). The CDR3 covers 14 residues. Trimming stripped 2 bases from V and 8 bases from J, with 18 bases between. CDR3 bases: TGTGCCTGGAGTTCCCCCCTTGACCTTAAGGGCTACACCTTC. Residues: CAWSSPLDLKGYTF.

The chain couples TRBV14 to TRBJ2-7; D is possibly TRBD1 or TRBD2 (5 bases each). CDR3 length: 13 residues. Germline V gene lookup returns CDR1 SGHDN and CDR2 FVKESK. Trimming removed 6 bases at V and 1 base at J, with 10 bases between. CDR3: CASRSGTSYEQYF. CDR3 sequence (DNA): TGTGCCAGCAGGTCCGGGACGTCCTACGAGCAGTACTTC.